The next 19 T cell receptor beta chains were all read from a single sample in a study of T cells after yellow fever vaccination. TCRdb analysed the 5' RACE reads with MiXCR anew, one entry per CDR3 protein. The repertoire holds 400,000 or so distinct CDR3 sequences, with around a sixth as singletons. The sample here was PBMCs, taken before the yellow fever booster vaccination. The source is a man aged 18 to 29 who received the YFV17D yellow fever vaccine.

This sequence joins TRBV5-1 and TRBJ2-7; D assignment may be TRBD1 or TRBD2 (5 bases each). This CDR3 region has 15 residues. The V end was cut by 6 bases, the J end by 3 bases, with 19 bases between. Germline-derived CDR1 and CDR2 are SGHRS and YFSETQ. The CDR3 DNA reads TGCGCCAGCACCATCTCCGGGACGGAGCACTACGAGCAGTACTTC. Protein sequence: CASTISGTEHYEQYF.

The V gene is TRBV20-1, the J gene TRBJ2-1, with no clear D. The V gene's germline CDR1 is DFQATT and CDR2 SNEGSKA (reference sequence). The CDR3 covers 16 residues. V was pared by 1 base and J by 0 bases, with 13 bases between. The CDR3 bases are TGCAGTGCTAGAGGGGAATCGGGTCTCTCCTACAATGAGCAGTTCTTC. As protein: CSARGESGLSYNEQFF.

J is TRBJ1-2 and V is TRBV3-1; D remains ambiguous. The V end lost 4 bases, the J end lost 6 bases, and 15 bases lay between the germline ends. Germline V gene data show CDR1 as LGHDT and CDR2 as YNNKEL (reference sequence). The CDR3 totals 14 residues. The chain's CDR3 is CASSPSSLGDGYTF. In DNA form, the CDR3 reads TGTGCCAGCAGCCCTTCAAGTCTCGGGGATGGCTACACCTTC.

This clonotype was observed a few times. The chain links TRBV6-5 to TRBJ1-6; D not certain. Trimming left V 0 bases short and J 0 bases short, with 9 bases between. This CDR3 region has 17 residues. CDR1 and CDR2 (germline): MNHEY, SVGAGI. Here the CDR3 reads CASSYSIRSSYNSPLHF. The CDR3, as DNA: TGTGCCAGCAGTTACTCGATCCGGAGCTCCTATAATTCACCCCTCCACTTT.

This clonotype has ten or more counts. CDR3 sequence (DNA): TGCGCCAGCGCCGACAGGGACGATGATGAGCAGTTCTTC. Encoded protein: CASADRDDDEQFF. The chain uses TRBV10-2 and TRBJ2-1; 7 bases align to TRBD1. The J segment lost 8 bases and the V segment lost 8 bases, leaving 9 bases of the junction unmatched. The CDR3 extends over 13 amino acids. The V gene's germline CDR1 is WSHSY and CDR2 SAAADI.

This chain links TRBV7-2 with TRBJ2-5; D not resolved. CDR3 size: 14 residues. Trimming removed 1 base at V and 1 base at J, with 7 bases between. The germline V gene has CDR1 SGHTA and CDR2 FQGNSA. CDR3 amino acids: CASSLDRFQETQYF. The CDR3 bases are TGTGCCAGCAGCTTAGACCGGTTCCAAGAGACCCAGTACTTC.

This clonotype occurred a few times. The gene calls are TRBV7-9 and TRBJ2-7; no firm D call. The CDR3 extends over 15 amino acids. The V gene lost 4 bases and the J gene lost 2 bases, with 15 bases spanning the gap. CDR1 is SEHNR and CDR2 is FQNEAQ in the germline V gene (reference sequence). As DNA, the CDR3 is TGTGCCAGCAGCTCCAAGCCTGGACCCCCCTACGAGCAGTACTTC. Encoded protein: CASSSKPGPPYEQYF.

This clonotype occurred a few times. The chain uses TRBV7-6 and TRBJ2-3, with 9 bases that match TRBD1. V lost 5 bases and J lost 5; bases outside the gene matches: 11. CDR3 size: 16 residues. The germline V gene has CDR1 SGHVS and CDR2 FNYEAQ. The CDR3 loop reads CASSRYWDREGDTQYF. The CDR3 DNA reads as TGTGCCAGCAGCCGCTATTGGGACAGGGAAGGAGATACGCAGTATTTT.

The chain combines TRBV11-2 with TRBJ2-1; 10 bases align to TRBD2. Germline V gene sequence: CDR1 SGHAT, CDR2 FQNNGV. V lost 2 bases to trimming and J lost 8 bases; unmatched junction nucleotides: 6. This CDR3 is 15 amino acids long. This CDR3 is CASSLIAGGGDEQFF. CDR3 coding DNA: TGTGCCAGCAGCTTAATAGCGGGGGGCGGGGATGAGCAGTTCTTC.

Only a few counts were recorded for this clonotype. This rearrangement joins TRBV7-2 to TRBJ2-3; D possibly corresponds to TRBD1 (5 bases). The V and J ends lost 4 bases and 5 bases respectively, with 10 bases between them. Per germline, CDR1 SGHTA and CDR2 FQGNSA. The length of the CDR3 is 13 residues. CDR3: CASSSWTQDTQYF. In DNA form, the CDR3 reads TGTGCCAGCAGCTCTTGGACACAAGATACGCAGTATTTT. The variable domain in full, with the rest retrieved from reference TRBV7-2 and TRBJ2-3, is GAGVSQSPSNKVTEKGKDVELRCDPISGHTALYWYRQSLGQGLEFLIYFQGNSAPDKSGLPSDRFSAERTGGSVSTLTIQRTQQEDSAVYLCASSSWTQDTQYFGPGTRLTVL.

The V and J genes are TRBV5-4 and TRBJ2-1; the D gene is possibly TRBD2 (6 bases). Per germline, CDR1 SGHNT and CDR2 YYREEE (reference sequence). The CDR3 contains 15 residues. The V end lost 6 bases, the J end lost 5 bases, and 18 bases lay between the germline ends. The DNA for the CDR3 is TGTGCCAGCACCCGGCGGGACCTACTGAACAATGAGCAGTTCTTC. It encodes CASTRRDLLNNEQFF.

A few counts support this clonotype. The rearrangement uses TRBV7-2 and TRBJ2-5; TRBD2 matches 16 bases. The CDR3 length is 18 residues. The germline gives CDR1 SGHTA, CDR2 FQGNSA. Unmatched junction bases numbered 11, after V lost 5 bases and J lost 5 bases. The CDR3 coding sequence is TGTGCCAGCAGCCCCCGGCCGGGACTAGCGGGGGGGCATGAGACCCAGTACTTC. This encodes CASSPRPGLAGGHETQYF.

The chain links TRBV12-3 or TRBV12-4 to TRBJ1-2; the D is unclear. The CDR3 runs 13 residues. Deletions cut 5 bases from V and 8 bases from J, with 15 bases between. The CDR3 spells CASSLRDSWGYTF. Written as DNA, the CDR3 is TGTGCCAGCAGTCTACGGGATTCCTGGGGCTACACCTTC.

In DNA form, the CDR3 reads TGCGCCAGCAGCCAAGATAGTGCTGGGGGTGAAAAACTGTTTTTT. Protein: CASSQDSAGGEKLFF. This chain links TRBV4-3 with TRBJ1-4, with D maybe TRBD1 (5 bases). CDR3 length: 15 residues. The germline V gene encodes CDR1 LGHNA and CDR2 YSLEER. V was shortened by 0 bases and J by 7 bases, with 12 bases between the two germline ends.

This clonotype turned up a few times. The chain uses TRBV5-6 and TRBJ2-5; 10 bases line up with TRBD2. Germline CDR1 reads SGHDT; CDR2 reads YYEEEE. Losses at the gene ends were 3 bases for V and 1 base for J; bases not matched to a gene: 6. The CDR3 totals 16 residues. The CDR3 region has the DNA TGTGCCAGCAGCTCTTTAGCGGGGGGTTTCCAAGAGACCCAGTACTTC. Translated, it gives CASSSLAGGFQETQYF.

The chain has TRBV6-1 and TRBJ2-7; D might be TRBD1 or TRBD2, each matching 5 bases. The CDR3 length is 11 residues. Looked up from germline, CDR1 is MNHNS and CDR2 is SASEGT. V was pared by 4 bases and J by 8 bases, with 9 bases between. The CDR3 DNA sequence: TGTGCCAGCAGTGCCCCGGGACAGCAGTACTTC. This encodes CASSAPGQQYF.

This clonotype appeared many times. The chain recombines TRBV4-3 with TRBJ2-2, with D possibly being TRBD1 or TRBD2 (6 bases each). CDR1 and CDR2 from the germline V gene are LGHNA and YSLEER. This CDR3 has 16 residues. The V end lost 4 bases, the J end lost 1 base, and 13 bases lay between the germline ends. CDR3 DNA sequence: TGCGCCAGCAGCCCAGAGGGGGGACAGAACACCGGGGAGCTGTTTTTT. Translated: CASSPEGGQNTGELFF.

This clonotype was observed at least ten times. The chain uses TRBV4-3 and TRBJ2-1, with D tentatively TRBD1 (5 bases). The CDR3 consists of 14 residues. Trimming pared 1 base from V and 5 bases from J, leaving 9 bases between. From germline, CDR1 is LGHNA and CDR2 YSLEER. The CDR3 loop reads CASSQVKGNNEQFF. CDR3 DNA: TGCGCCAGCAGCCAAGTTAAGGGGAACAATGAGCAGTTCTTC.

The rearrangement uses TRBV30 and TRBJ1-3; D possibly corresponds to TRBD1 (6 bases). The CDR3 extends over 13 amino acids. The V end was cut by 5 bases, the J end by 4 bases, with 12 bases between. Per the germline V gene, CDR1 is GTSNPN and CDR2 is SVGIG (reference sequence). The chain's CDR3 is CAWGQTWGNTIYF. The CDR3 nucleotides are TGTGCCTGGGGACAGACCTGGGGAAACACCATATATTTT.